This TCR beta chain stems from a study of OX40 agonist ivuxolimab in advanced cancers. As for the study in general: There were three patients with partial responses, one having hepatocellular carcinoma and two cutaneous melanoma. Broader study findings: At doses 0.1 to 3.0 mg/kg, CD4+ and CD8+ clones expanded. Low normalized T-cell clonal expansion was additionally recorded for some nonresponders.

Sequencing used immunoSEQ multiplex PCR; TCRdb keeps in-frame clones, though not all of them. The sample has 73,000 or so clones; approximately 90% are singletons. Germline values: CDR1 SGHAT, CDR2 FQNNGV. Trimming left V 5 bases short and J 6 bases short, with 20 bases between. The CDR3 totals 15 residues. Note on this clone: What it binds is not known.

This chain connects TRBV11-2 to TRBJ2-7, with D perhaps matching TRBD1 (6 bases). Source: CD4+ or CD8+ T cells sorted from blood, taken in a trial of the OX40 agonist ivuxolimab. The sequence was obtained from an adult with an advanced solid tumor such as melanoma, head and neck, liver or kidney cancer. CDR3 in DNA: TGTGCCAGCAGCCAGCAGGGGAACACTGGAGGCGAGCAGTACTTC. Amino acid sequence: CASSQQGNTGGEQYF.